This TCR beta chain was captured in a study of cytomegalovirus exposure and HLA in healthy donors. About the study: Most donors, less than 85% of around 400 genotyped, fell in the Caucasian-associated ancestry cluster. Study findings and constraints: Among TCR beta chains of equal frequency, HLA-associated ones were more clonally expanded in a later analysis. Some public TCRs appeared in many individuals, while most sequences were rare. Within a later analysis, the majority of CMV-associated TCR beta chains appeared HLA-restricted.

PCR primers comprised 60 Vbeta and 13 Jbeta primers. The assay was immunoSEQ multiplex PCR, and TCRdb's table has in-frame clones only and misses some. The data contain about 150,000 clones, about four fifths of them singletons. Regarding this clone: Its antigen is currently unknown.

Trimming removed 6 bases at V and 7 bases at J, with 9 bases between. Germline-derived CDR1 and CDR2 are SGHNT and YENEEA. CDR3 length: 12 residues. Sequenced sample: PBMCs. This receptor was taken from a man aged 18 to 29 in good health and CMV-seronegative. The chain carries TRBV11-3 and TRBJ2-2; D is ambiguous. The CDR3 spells CASSPLGGELFF. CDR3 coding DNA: TGTGCCAGCAGTCCCCTCGGCGGGGAGCTGTTTTTT. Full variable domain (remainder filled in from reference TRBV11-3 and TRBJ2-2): EAGVVQSPRYKIIEKKQPVAFWCNPISGHNTLYWYLQNLGQGPELLIRYENEEAVDDSQLPKDRFSAERLKGVDSTLKIQPAELGDSAVYLCASSPLGGELFFGEGSRLTVL.